This T cell receptor beta chain appears in the sequencing data of a study of blood T cell repertoires in COVID-19. Original analysis: Amplification of reference gene primers was used by the study to estimate nucleated cell counts. Assay used: immunoSEQ multiplex PCR; TCRdb lists only in-frame clones, some missing. V and J calls and clone size are those listed in that table; D and trimming were worked out from the DNA. The data show 180,000 or so clones, with approximately 80% seen just once and approximately 13% held by the top ten. Participants' own reports of clinical history determined their cohort assignment. Between the trimmed V and J ends, which lost 3 bases and 0 bases, there was a span of 12 bases. Per the germline V gene, CDR1 is DFQATT and CDR2 is SNEGSKA (reference sequence). CDR3 length: 15 residues.

Sample: PBMCs or T cells enriched from blood (not recorded which). The rearrangement links TRBV20-1 to TRBJ1-5; D remains ambiguous. This TCR derives from a woman aged 55-69 years who had recovered from COVID-19. The CDR3 loop reads CSASRSGFSNQPQHF. The CDR3 DNA reads TGCAGTGCTAGTAGGTCGGGGTTTAGCAATCAGCCCCAGCATTTT.